What follows are 20 T cell receptor beta chains derived from one specimen sequenced in a study of Graves' ophthalmopathy and Graves' hyperthyroidism. TCR beta CDR3 regions were amplified from RNA transcripts. First-round RT-PCR employed HTBI primers, with a second-round multiplex PCR after it. A single record per CDR3 protein comes from TCRdb applying MiXCR to the multiplex PCR reads. The sample lists 220,000 or so distinct CDR3 sequences, roughly 21% occurring once. Sequences were obtained from peripheral blood. The receptor source for this set is a woman aged 50 to 60 with Graves' ophthalmopathy.

The sample holds many counts of this clonotype. The chain is built from TRBV27 and TRBJ2-5; D not certain. V shed 1 base and J shed 5 bases, with 8 bases lying between them. Germline values: CDR1 MNHEY, CDR2 SMNVEV (reference sequence). The CDR3 extends over 13 amino acids. The CDR3 spells CASSLYGMETQYF. DNA for the CDR3: TGTGCCAGCAGTTTATATGGGATGGAGACCCAGTACTTC.

The table lists this clonotype with many counts. V usage is TRBV28 and J usage is TRBJ2-7, with TRBD2 matching 7 bases. CDR1 and CDR2 (germline): MDHEN, SYDVKM. This CDR3 is built from 15 residues. The ends lost 7 bases at V and 1 base at J; junction bases unmatched: 10. The CDR3 is CASISSGKGSYEQYF. Written as DNA, the CDR3 is TGTGCCAGCATCTCCAGCGGGAAGGGGTCCTACGAGCAGTACTTC.

V gene TRBV6-2 or TRBV6-3 combines with J gene TRBJ1-1; unclear D gene. Germline V gives CDR1 MNHEY, CDR2 SVGEGT. The CDR3 covers 13 residues. Trimming removed 6 bases at V and 0 bases at J, with 8 bases between. CDR3: CASRPVLNTEAFF. Written as DNA, the CDR3 is TGTGCCAGCAGGCCTGTCCTGAACACTGAAGCTTTCTTT.

This clonotype was seen repeatedly, ten times or more. The V gene is TRBV30, the J gene TRBJ2-5; TRBD2 is a possible D gene (6 bases). From germline, CDR1 is GTSNPN and CDR2 SVGIG (reference sequence). There are 12 residues in the CDR3. V lost 2 bases to trimming and J lost 7 bases, with 11 bases between them. CDR3 region: CAWSRMEGTQYF. The CDR3 DNA is TGTGCCTGGAGTCGTATGGAGGGGACCCAGTACTTC.

In this sample, this clonotype turned up many times. The CDR3 spells CASSPSQDQYGYTF. In nucleotides, the CDR3 is TGTGCCAGCTCACCATCACAGGACCAATATGGCTACACCTTC. The chain has TRBV18 and TRBJ1-2; TRBD1 might be the D (5 bases). With 2 bases removed from V and 5 bases from J, the gap between germline ends came to 12 bases. This CDR3 has 14 residues. CDR1 is KGHSH and CDR2 is LQKENI in the germline V gene.

This clonotype was counted ten times or more. This chain links TRBV11-2 with TRBJ2-7, with D perhaps matching TRBD2 (6 bases). In germline, CDR1 is SGHAT, CDR2 FQNNGV. This CDR3 is built from 19 residues. V was cut by 1 base and J by 0 bases, with 22 bases left in between. Written as DNA, the CDR3 is TGTGCCAGCAGCTTAGGTCTAGGGGCGGGGACCGCTATCTCCTACGAGCAGTACTTC. This encodes CASSLGLGAGTAISYEQYF.

This clonotype was counted many times. The genes are TRBV11-2 and TRBJ1-6, with D perhaps TRBD1 (6 bases). The CDR3 has 16 amino acids. Germline V CDR1 and CDR2: SGHAT, FQNNGV. V gave up 5 bases and J gave up 8 bases, with 19 bases separating them. The CDR3 loop reads CASSRHKGGADSPLHF. Written as DNA, the CDR3 is TGTGCCAGCAGCCGCCATAAGGGGGGCGCCGATTCACCCCTCCACTTT.

This chain links TRBV7-2 with TRBJ2-5; TRBD2 matches at 14 bases. From germline, CDR1 is SGHTA and CDR2 FQGNSA. The V gene end was trimmed by 5 bases and the J gene end by 6 bases; junction bases not matched to a gene: 5. The CDR3 sequence is 15 residues long. Here the CDR3 reads CASSVTSGGGQTQYF. Here the CDR3 DNA reads TGTGCCAGCAGCGTGACTAGCGGGGGGGGGCAGACCCAGTACTTC.

The table lists this clonotype with many counts. The chain combines TRBV7-9 with TRBJ1-1; D remains ambiguous. The V end was cut by 4 bases, the J end by 0 bases, with 12 bases between. CDR3 length: 15 amino acids. Germline assignment: CDR1 SEHNR and CDR2 FQNEAQ (reference sequence). CDR3 region: CASSSQADVNTEAFF. Here the CDR3 DNA reads TGTGCCAGCAGCTCCCAAGCTGACGTGAACACTGAAGCTTTCTTT.

This clonotype was found many times. The V call is TRBV20-1, the J call TRBJ1-1; tentative D call: TRBD1 (6 bases). V lost 5 bases and J 0 bases, leaving 16 bases between the germline ends. The CDR3 extends over 15 amino acids. CDR1 and CDR2 from the germline V gene are DFQATT and SNEGSKA (reference sequence). The CDR3 spells CSAHKGGTMNTEAFF. Written as DNA, the CDR3 is TGCAGTGCTCATAAGGGGGGAACTATGAACACTGAAGCTTTCTTT.

This clonotype was seen only once. The rearrangement joins TRBV6-2 or TRBV6-3 to TRBJ2-5; D unclear. This CDR3 is 12 amino acids long. Per germline, CDR1 MNHEY and CDR2 SVGEGT. Trimming removed 2 bases at V and 1 base at J, with 2 bases between. The CDR3 DNA reads TGTGCCAGCAGTTACGGCCAAGAGACCCAGTACTTC. Translation: CASSYGQETQYF.

The rearrangement uses TRBV20-1 and TRBJ1-6; no clear D gene. Germline lookup yields CDR1 DFQATT and CDR2 SNEGSKA (reference sequence). This CDR3 has 15 residues. V gave up 6 bases and J gave up 4 bases, with 16 bases separating them. CDR3 in amino acids: CSASLGLGYNSPLHF. As DNA, the CDR3 is TGCAGTGCATCCCTGGGCTTGGGATATAATTCACCCCTCCACTTT.

This clonotype was seen many times. The chain has TRBV2 and TRBJ2-7; unclear D gene. The germline gives CDR1 SNHLY, CDR2 FYNNEI. V lost 7 bases, J lost 2 bases, and 15 bases lay in between. The CDR3 has 14 residues. CDR3 DNA: TGTGCCAGCACCCTGGAAGGGTCCGCCTACGAGCAGTACTTC. Translation: CASTLEGSAYEQYF. The full variable domain, completed using reference TRBV2 and TRBJ2-7, is EPEVTQTPSHQVTQMGQEVILRCVPISNHLYFYWYRQILGQKVEFLVSFYNNEISEKSEIFDDQFSVERPDGSNFTLKIRSTKLEDSAMYFCASTLEGSAYEQYFGPGTRLTVT.

This clonotype was observed many times. This chain joins TRBV7-9 and TRBJ2-5, with D possibly being TRBD2 (6 bases). Between the trimmed V and J ends, which lost 8 bases and 4 bases, there was a span of 14 bases. Germline CDR1 and CDR2: SEHNR and FQNEAQ (reference sequence). The length of the CDR3 is 13 residues. CDR3 in amino acids: CASVGSQGETQYF. The CDR3 bases are TGTGCCAGCGTCGGGAGCCAGGGAGAGACCCAGTACTTC.

The V gene is TRBV6-1, the J gene TRBJ1-3; 8 bases line up with TRBD1. CDR3 length: 14 residues. V lost 5 bases, J lost 2 bases, and 2 bases stayed unmatched. Germline values: CDR1 MNHNS, CDR2 SASEGT. The CDR3 spells CASSKTGAGNTIYF. The CDR3 nucleotides are TGTGCCAGCAGTAAGACAGGGGCTGGAAACACCATATATTTT.

The table lists this clonotype with many counts. V gene TRBV14 combines with J gene TRBJ2-2, with 13 bases aligning to TRBD2. CDR1 and CDR2 from the germline V gene are SGHDN and FVKESK. The V and J ends lost 4 bases and 5 bases, in that order; junction bases with no gene match: 16. CDR3 size: 20 residues. The CDR3 reads CASSPPALLAGGAVTGELFF. In nucleotides, the CDR3 is TGTGCCAGCAGCCCGCCAGCCTTACTAGCGGGAGGGGCAGTTACCGGGGAGCTGTTTTTT.

This clonotype showed up many times. In nucleotides, the CDR3 is TGTGCCAGCAGTTTCGTGACTAGCGGGAGGGGATCGAACACCGGGGAGCTGTTTTTT. As protein: CASSFVTSGRGSNTGELFF. This chain joins TRBV12-3 or TRBV12-4 and TRBJ2-2; TRBD2 agrees at 14 bases. V dropped 3 bases and J dropped 0; count of bases not matched to a gene: 6. This CDR3 region has 19 residues.

This clonotype was observed at least ten times. This chain uses TRBV14 with TRBJ2-7; tentative D call: TRBD2 (5 bases). The CDR3 totals 14 residues. V gave up 4 bases and J gave up 2 bases, with 12 bases separating them. Germline V gives CDR1 SGHDN, CDR2 FVKESK. The CDR3 coding sequence is TGTGCCAGCAGCCCGACTAACGGAACCTACGAGCAGTACTTC. It specifies CASSPTNGTYEQYF.

The sample holds many counts of this clonotype. This chain uses TRBV7-2 with TRBJ2-2, with D possibly TRBD1 on 5 matching bases. Trimming took off 5 bases at V and 3 bases at J, with 13 bases between the two ends. The length of the CDR3 is 15 residues. Germline CDR1 reads SGHTA; CDR2 reads FQGNSA. The CDR3 sequence: CASSPWGGDTGELFF. The CDR3, as DNA: TGTGCCAGCAGCCCCTGGGGCGGTGACACCGGGGAGCTGTTTTTT.

This sequence joins TRBV12-3 or TRBV12-4 and TRBJ1-2; the D is unclear. The CDR3 loop spans 12 amino acids. Trimming removed 6 bases from V and 8 bases from J, with 13 bases in between. CDR3 nucleotide sequence: TGTGCCAGCAGCTCGGACGCATTCGGCTACACCTTC. This codes for CASSSDAFGYTF.